These 15 T cell receptor beta chains originate from one sample sequenced in a study of blood T cell repertoires in COVID-19. The data were produced by immunoSEQ multiplex PCR, yet TCRdb's version contains in-frame clones alone and is incomplete. The data show roughly 190,000 clones, with roughly 85% seen just once and 6.5% to 9% held by the top ten. Sequenced: peripheral blood. Every receptor here comes from a woman aged 55-70 years with acute or convalescent COVID-19.

Concerning this clone: Other DNA sequences within the sample encode an identical CDR3. V and J are TRBV2 and TRBJ1-6, with no clear D. Trimming stripped 6 bases from V and 4 bases from J, with 7 bases between. In germline, CDR1 is SNHLY, CDR2 FYNNEI. The CDR3 spans 13 residues. CDR3 residues: CASRGGYNSPLHF. The CDR3 bases are TGTGCCAGCAGGGGAGGATATAATTCACCCCTCCACTTT.

V usage is TRBV27 and J usage is TRBJ1-2; 7 bases align to TRBD1. Trimming removed 5 bases from V and 2 bases from J; junction bases left unmatched: 8. The CDR3 covers 15 residues. Germline V lookup: CDR1 MNHEY, CDR2 SMNVEV (reference sequence). The CDR3 DNA sequence: TGTGCCAGCAGTCGCCAGATGGACAGGAACTATGGCTACACCTTC. This sequence encodes CASSRQMDRNYGYTF.

The gene calls are TRBV18 and TRBJ2-7; 13 positions match TRBD2. Germline lookup yields CDR1 KGHSH and CDR2 LQKENI. This CDR3 spans 14 amino acids. V shed 5 bases, J shed 6 bases, and the junction held 4 bases outside the gene matches. CDR3 nucleotide sequence: TGTGCCAGCTCAGGGGGACTAGCGGGGCTCGAGCAGTACTTC. It codes for CASSGGLAGLEQYF.

This clone came up once. V gene TRBV11-3 combines with J gene TRBJ1-6; 7 positions agree with TRBD1. The germline V gene encodes CDR1 SGHNT and CDR2 YENEEA. The CDR3 loop spans 15 amino acids. The trim removed 3 bases at V and 7 bases at J, leaving 6 bases unmatched. The CDR3 region has the DNA TGTGCCAGCAGCTTGGGCAAGGGGGCGAATTCACCCCTCCACTTT. This encodes CASSLGKGANSPLHF.

This clone has just a few counts. V and J are TRBV28 and TRBJ1-6; D is possibly TRBD1 (5 bases). The ends were cut back, 4 bases at V and 6 bases at J, with 13 bases in the middle. The CDR3 contains 15 residues. Germline V gene data show CDR1 as MDHEN and CDR2 as SYDVKM. CDR3 loop: CASSSRGGVNSPLHF. In nucleotides, the CDR3 is TGTGCCAGCAGTTCCCGGGGAGGGGTTAATTCACCCCTCCACTTT. Combining the CDR3 with reference TRBV28 and TRBJ1-6 gives the whole variable domain DVKVTQSSRYLVKRTGEKVFLECVQDMDHENMFWYRQDPGLGLRLIYFSYDVKMKEKGDIPEGYSVSREKKERFSLILESASTNQTSMYLCASSSRGGVNSPLHFGNGTRLTVT.

CDR3 coding DNA: TGCGCCAGCAGCCCCTTTATCGGGACTCCTGGGGGTAATGAGCAGTTCTTC. It translates to CASSPFIGTPGGNEQFF. The rearrangement uses TRBV5-1 and TRBJ2-1; D possibly corresponds to TRBD2 (6 bases). There are 17 residues in the CDR3. The V and J ends lost 4 bases and 7 bases respectively, with 24 bases between them. Germline V gene sequence: CDR1 SGHRS, CDR2 YFSETQ.

The J gene is TRBJ2-3, the V gene TRBV5-1; possibly TRBD2 for D (5 bases). The germline CDR1 and CDR2 sequences are SGHRS and YFSETQ. The CDR3 loop spans 15 amino acids. Trimming cost V 5 bases and J 2 bases, with 15 bases left between them. The CDR3 protein is CASSIRGLDTDTQYF. The CDR3 DNA sequence: TGCGCCAGCAGTATCCGTGGACTCGACACAGATACGCAGTATTTT.

The rearrangement links TRBV3-1 (or the pseudogene TRBV3-2) to TRBJ2-5; the match to TRBD2 covers 10 bases. The CDR3 is 13 amino acids. The trim removed 11 bases at V and 5 bases at J, leaving 8 bases unmatched. The germline V gene has CDR1 LGHDT and CDR2 YNNKEL (reference sequence). CDR3 sequence reads: CAGSAGGPETQYF. For the CDR3, the DNA is TGTGCCGGCTCAGCGGGAGGGCCTGAGACCCAGTACTTC.

The rearrangement uses TRBV6-4 and TRBJ2-1, with TRBD2 as a possible D gene (6 bases). Germline V CDR1 and CDR2: MRHNA, SNTAGT. V lost 0 bases to trimming and J lost 6 bases, with 9 bases between them. The CDR3 runs 14 residues. The CDR3 region is CASSDSYGSNEQFF. As DNA, the CDR3 is TGTGCCAGCAGTGACTCTTACGGGAGCAATGAGCAGTTCTTC.

V gene TRBV6-5 combines with J gene TRBJ2-3; 10 bases align to TRBD1. The CDR3 consists of 14 residues. The V gene's germline CDR1 is MNHEY and CDR2 SVGAGI. Trimming removed 5 bases from V and 6 bases from J; junction bases left unmatched: 5. CDR3 DNA sequence: TGTGCCAGCAGTCTCGGGACAGGGGTTGATACGCAGTATTTT. Translating it yields CASSLGTGVDTQYF.

The gene calls are TRBV6-1 and TRBJ2-7, with D possibly TRBD1 on 5 matching bases. V shed 3 bases and J shed 3 bases, with 6 bases lying between them. This CDR3 spans 12 amino acids. Germline V gene sequence: CDR1 MNHNS, CDR2 SASEGT. CDR3 amino acids: CASSEGHYEQYF. The CDR3 DNA is TGTGCCAGCAGTGAGGGGCACTACGAGCAGTACTTC.

V is TRBV3-1 (or the pseudogene TRBV3-2) and J is TRBJ1-1, with D perhaps matching TRBD1 (5 bases). Germline-derived CDR1 and CDR2 are LGHDT and YNNKEL (reference sequence). Between the trimmed V and J ends, which lost 5 bases and 8 bases, there was a span of 12 bases. CDR3 length: 12 residues. CDR3 protein: CASSAGRREAFF. The CDR3 DNA follows: TGTGCCAGCAGCGCAGGGCGGAGAGAAGCTTTCTTT.

The sample holds one count of this clone. Mismatch with germline at one junction end may stem from a read error. This chain joins TRBV3-1 (or the pseudogene TRBV3-2) and TRBJ2-2; 8 nucleotides align to TRBD1. This CDR3 is 14 amino acids long. The germline gives CDR1 LGHDT, CDR2 YNNKEL (reference sequence). The DNA of the CDR3 is TGTGCCAGCACCCAACAGGGGGGAACCGGGGAGCTGTTTTTT. Its translation is CASTQQGGTGELFF.

The chain combines TRBV7-9 with TRBJ1-6, with D perhaps TRBD1 (6 bases). Germline V gives CDR1 SEHNR, CDR2 FQNEAQ (reference sequence). The CDR3 has 14 residues. The V and J ends lost 5 bases and 6 bases respectively, with 11 bases between them. The CDR3 bases are TGTGCCAGCAGCACCGGGACACCTAATTCACCCCTCCACTTT. Translated: CASSTGTPNSPLHF. Supplemented by reference TRBV7-9 and TRBJ1-6, the full variable domain reads DTGVSQNPRHKITKRGQNVTFRCDPISEHNRLYWYRQTLGQGPEFLTYFQNEAQLEKSRLLSDRFSAERPKGSFSTLEIQRTEQGDSAMYLCASSTGTPNSPLHFGNGTRLTVT.

The chain carries TRBV28 and TRBJ1-2; D unclear. V lost 3 bases to trimming and J lost 6 bases, with 11 bases between them. The CDR3 has 13 amino acids. Germline V lookup: CDR1 MDHEN, CDR2 SYDVKM. CDR3 loop: CASSFSTQNGYTF. The CDR3 nucleotides read TGTGCCAGCAGTTTTTCCACCCAGAATGGCTACACCTTC.